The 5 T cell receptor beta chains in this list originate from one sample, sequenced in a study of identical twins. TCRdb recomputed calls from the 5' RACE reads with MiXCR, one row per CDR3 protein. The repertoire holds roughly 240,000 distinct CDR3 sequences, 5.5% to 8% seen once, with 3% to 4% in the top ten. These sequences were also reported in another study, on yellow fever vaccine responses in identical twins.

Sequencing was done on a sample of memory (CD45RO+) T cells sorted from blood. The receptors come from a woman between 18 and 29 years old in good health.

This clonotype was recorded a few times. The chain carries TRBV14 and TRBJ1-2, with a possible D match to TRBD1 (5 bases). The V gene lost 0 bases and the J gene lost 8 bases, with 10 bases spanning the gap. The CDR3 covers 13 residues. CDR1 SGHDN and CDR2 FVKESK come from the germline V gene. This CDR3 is CASSQEGPWGYTF. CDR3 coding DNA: TGTGCCAGCAGCCAAGAGGGACCGTGGGGCTACACCTTC.

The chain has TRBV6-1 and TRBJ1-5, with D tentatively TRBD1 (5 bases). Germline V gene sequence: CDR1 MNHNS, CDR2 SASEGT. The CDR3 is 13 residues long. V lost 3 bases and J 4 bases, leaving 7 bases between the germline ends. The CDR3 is CASSDGANQPQHF. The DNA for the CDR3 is TGTGCCAGCAGTGATGGGGCGAATCAGCCCCAGCATTTT.

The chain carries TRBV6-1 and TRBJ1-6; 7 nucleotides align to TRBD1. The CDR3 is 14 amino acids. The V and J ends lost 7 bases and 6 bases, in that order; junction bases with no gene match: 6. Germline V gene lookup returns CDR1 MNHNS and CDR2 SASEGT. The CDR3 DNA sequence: TGTGCCAGCACCCCGGGACAGCCTAATTCACCCCTCCACTTT. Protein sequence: CASTPGQPNSPLHF.

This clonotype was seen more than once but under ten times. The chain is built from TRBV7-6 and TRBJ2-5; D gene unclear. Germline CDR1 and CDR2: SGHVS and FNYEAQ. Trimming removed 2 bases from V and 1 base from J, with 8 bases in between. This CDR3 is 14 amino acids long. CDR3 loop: CASSLMSSQETQYF. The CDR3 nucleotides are TGTGCCAGCAGCTTAATGAGTTCCCAAGAGACCCAGTACTTC.

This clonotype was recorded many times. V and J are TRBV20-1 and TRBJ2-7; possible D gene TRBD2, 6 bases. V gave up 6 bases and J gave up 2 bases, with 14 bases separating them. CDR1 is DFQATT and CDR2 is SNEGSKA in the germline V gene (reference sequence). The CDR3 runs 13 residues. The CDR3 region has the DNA TGCAGTGCAACCGGGACTTTCCCCTACGAGCAGTACTTC. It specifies CSATGTFPYEQYF.